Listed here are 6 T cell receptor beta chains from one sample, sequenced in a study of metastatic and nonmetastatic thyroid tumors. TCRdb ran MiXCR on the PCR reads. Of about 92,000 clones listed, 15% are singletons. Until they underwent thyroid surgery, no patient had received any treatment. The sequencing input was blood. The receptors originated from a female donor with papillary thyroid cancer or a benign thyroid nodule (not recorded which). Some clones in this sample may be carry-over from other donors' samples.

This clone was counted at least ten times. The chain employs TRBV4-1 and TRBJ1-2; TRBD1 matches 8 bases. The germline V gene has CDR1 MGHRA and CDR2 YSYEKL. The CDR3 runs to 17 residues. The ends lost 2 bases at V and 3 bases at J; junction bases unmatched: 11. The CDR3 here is CASSQTTRTGWDYGYTF. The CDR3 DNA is TGCGCCAGCAGCCAAACCACCAGGACAGGGTGGGACTATGGCTACACCTTC.

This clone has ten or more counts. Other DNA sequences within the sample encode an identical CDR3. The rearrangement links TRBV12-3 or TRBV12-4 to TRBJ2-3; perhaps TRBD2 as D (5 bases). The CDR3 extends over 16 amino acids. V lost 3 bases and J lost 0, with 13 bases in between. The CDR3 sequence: CASSFLGSTSTDTQYF. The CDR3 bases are TGTGCCAGCAGTTTTCTGGGGAGTACTAGCACAGATACGCAGTATTTT.

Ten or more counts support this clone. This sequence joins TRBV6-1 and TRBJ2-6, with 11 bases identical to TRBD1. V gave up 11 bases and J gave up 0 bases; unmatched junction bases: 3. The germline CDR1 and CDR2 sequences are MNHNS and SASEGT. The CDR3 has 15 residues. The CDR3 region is CAGGTGGSGANVLTF. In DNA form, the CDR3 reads TGTGCCGGCGGGACAGGGGGCTCTGGGGCCAACGTCCTGACTTTC.

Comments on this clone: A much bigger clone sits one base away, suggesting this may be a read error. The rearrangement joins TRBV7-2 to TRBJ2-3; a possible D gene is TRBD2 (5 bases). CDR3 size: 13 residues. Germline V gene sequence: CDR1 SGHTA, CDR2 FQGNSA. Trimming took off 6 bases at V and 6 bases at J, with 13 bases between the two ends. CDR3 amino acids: CASRPGTGDTQYF. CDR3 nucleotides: TGTGCCAGCAGACCCGGAACGGGGGATACGCAGTATTTT.

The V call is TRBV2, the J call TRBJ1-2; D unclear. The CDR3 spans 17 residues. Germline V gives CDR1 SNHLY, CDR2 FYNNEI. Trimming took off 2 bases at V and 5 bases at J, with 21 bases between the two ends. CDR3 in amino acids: CASSETAAARLLYGYTF. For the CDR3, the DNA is TGTGCCAGCAGTGAAACTGCGGCAGCGCGATTGTTATATGGCTACACCTTC.

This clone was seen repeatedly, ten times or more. CDR3 nucleotide sequence: TGTGCCAGCAGCGTAAACTCTGCCTCCCGCTACAATGAGCAGTTCTTC. Amino acids: CASSVNSASRYNEQFF. V is TRBV9 and J is TRBJ2-1; D uncertain. Germline-derived CDR1 and CDR2 are SGDLS and YYNGEE. Trimming left V 1 base short and J 3 bases short, with 14 bases between. The CDR3 runs 16 residues.